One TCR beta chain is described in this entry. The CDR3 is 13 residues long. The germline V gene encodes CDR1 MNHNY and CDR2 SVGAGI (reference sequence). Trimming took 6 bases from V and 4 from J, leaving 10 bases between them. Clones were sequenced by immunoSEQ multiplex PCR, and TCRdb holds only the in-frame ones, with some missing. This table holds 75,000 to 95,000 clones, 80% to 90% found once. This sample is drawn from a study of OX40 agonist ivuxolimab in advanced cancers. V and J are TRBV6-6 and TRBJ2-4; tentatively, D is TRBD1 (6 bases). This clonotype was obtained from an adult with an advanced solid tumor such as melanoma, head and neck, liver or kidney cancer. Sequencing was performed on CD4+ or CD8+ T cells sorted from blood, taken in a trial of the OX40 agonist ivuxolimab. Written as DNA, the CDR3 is TGTGCCAGCAGCTCGCAGGGGAAAAACATTCAGTACTTC. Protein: CASSSQGKNIQYF.